This T cell receptor beta chain originates from a study of T cells in Graves' hyperthyroidism and ophthalmopathy. TCR beta CDR3 sequences were amplified from RNA transcripts. HTBI primers drove first-round RT-PCR of the TCR CDR3. A single record per CDR3 protein comes from TCRdb applying MiXCR to the multiplex PCR reads. The profile covers about 400,000 distinct CDR3 sequences, with roughly 15% appearing a single time and 13% taken by the ten largest. Ten or more counts support this clonotype. Germline loops: CDR1 DFQATT, CDR2 SNEGSKA (reference sequence). The V end lost 6 bases, the J end lost 4 bases, and 15 bases lay between the germline ends. The CDR3 covers 13 residues.

Sequencing was performed on blood. The chain combines TRBV20-1 with TRBJ1-1; weak D call: TRBD1 (5 bases). The source of this sequence is a man between 18 and 35 years old with Graves' ophthalmopathy. The CDR3 spells CSASQGFGTEAFF. As DNA, the CDR3 is TGCAGTGCGAGTCAGGGCTTCGGCACTGAAGCTTTCTTT.